This T cell receptor beta chain appears in the sequencing data of a study of shared clonotypes between healthy human individuals (dated by TCRdb to about 2020). With respect to the entire study: The cohort included three men and a couple of women between 18 and 49 years of age. To estimate repertoire size and how much clonotype sharing occurs between individuals, the study deeply sequenced the blood TCR repertoires of five healthy adults. Each donor's leukapheresis produced roughly between about 0.9 and 9.5 billion PBMCs. To increase sequencing depth and limit assay-specific biases, TCR repertoire library preparation and sequencing were carried out by different laboratories using diverse techniques.

The CDR3 measures 15 amino acids from cysteine to phenylalanine. This entry keeps only the CDR3 DNA: 45 bases, framed from base 1. CDR1 and CDR2 were assigned from the germline V gene as MDHEN and SYDVKM. The V end loses 2 bases and the J end loses 5 bases, and a stretch of 12 bases separates them. A remark on this clone: This receptor's antigen is unknown. Base-call qualities are not available, and no considerably larger clone is one nucleotide away.

Healthy HIV-negative adults with no recently reported acute infections or vaccinations were included as donors. Only Caucasian adults living in Nashville, Tennessee, USA were represented among the donors. For unsorted samples, around 85 million PBMCs were counted, and genomic DNA was extracted using the QIAamp DNA Blood Mini kit. Blood was collected by leukapheresis, and PBMCs were isolated by Ficoll-Histopaque density gradient centrifugation and then cryopreserved in liquid nitrogen vapor phase. Paper-wide results and their limitations: Because the study included a small number of donors, the genetic and exposure-history diversity represented was limited. Pairwise subsampling led to the expectation that sequencing depth would affect the degree of clonotype sharing among donors. Only blood was sampled, and tissue TCR repertoires likely differ from those in blood.

Using the deep immunoSEQ assay, TCR CDR3 regions were amplified from genomic DNA by multiplex PCR. For each cell subset, the extracted genomic DNA was distributed evenly across all wells of several immunoSEQ 96-well plates, and each plate served as one replicate. Each replicate PCR for unsorted PBMC received roughly 300 ng genomic DNA, equal to 30,000 to 35,000 T cell genomes. Genomic DNA from unsorted PBMC was sequenced over ten immunoSEQ deep assay plates. Purified libraries were measured with a Qubit 3.0 fluorometer, size-checked on a Bioanalyzer 2100, and measured again with the KAPA Library Quantification kit. Each immunoSEQ 96-well plate was sequenced on its own single-read 150-cycle Illumina NextSeq 550 flow cell. In the authors' own workflow: Because only junctional sequences without quality scores were contained in the immunoSEQ output, filtering matching that applied to full-length reads could not be performed. To assign V/J genes and CDR3, sequences were annotated against IMGT germline references using PyIR, a Python wrapper for IgBLAST v1.9. Reads were filtered out if the reads had weak V/J assignments (E-value above 1e-6), no CDR3, stop codons, out-of-frame junctions, or ambiguous translated residues. A V3J clonotype was defined by an identical inferred V gene, J gene, and CDR3 amino acid sequence. Percentage overlap between repertoires was calculated by dividing the number of shared unique clonotypes by the size of the smaller repertoire. Three approaches were used to assess repertoire richness: RTK rarefaction, the Chao1 estimator, and Recon v2.1 estimates of unobserved clonotypes. TCRdb obtained this table from immuneACCESS and retained in-frame rearrangements with V and J assigned. These tables miss some clones; where compared with another copy, unresolved V genes account for less than half of the shortfall, and the remainder is unexplained. V and J calls and clone size are as listed in that table; D and trimming were resolved from the DNA. A total of fewer than 550,000 clones appear in this sample, about 75% of them only once. About 12% of the sample lies in the top ten.

The receptor was derived from a woman aged 40 to 49 in good health. Some clones in this sample may be carry-over from other donors' samples. The chain employs TRBV28 and TRBJ2-2; the D segment might be TRBD1 or TRBD2, since each matches 6 bases. The sample comprised PBMCs. CDR3 region: CASSLTGGGTGELFF. The bases are TGTGCCAGCAGTTTAACAGGAGGGGGGACCGGGGAGCTGTTTTTT. The CDR3, completed at both ends by the reference TRBV28 and TRBJ2-2 genes, gives the full variable domain DVKVTQSSRYLVKRTGEKVFLECVQDMDHENMFWYRQDPGLGLRLIYFSYDVKMKEKGDIPEGYSVSREKKERFSLILESASTNQTSMYLCASSLTGGGTGELFFGEGSRLTVL.